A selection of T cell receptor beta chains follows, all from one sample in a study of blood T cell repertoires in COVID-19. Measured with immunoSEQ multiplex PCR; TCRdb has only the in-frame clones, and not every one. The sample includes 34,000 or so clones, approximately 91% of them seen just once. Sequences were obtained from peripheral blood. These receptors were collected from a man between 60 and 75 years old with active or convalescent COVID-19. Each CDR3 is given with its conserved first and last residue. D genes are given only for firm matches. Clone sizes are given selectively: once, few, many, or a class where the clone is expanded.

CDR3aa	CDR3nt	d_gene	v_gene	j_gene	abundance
CASSLQGTDTQYF	TGTGCCAGCAGCCTACAGGGGACAGATACGCAGTATTTT	TRBD1	TRBV3-1/TRBV3-2	TRBJ2-3	NA
CASSFGVNYGYTF	TGTGCCAGCAGTTTCGGGGTGAACTATGGCTACACCTTC	NA	TRBV28	TRBJ1-2	NA
CASSGRRTYGYTF	TGTGCCAGTAGTGGCAGGCGGACATATGGCTACACCTTC	NA	TRBV19	TRBJ1-2	once
CAWSVGGTGAGYTF	TGTGCCTGGAGTGTAGGAGGGACAGGGGCGGGCTACACCTTC	TRBD1	TRBV30	TRBJ1-2	NA
CASSYEGGLSNEKLFF	TGTGCCAGCAGTTACGAGGGGGGGCTTAGTAATGAAAAACTGTTTTTT	NA	TRBV6-6	TRBJ1-4	NA
CASSLDRGVLNTEAFF	TGTGCCAGCAGCCTCGACAGGGGCGTCCTGAACACTGAAGCTTTCTTT	TRBD1	TRBV3-1/TRBV3-2	TRBJ1-1	NA
CASSHRTGRETQYF	TGCGCCAGCAGTCACCGGACAGGTCGAGAGACCCAGTACTTC	TRBD1	TRBV23-1	TRBJ2-5	NA
CATSRDGRGGYTF	TGTGCCACCAGCAGAGATGGCAGGGGTGGCTACACCTTC	NA	TRBV15	TRBJ1-2	NA
CASSIPGQGDYGYTF	TGTGCCAGTAGTATCCCGGGACAGGGTGACTATGGCTACACCTTC	TRBD1	TRBV19	TRBJ1-2	NA
CASTLEGLYGYTF	TGTGCCAGCACCCTAGAGGGCCTCTATGGCTACACCTTC	NA	TRBV6-5	TRBJ1-2	NA
CASSPISGDTQYF	TGTGCCAGCAGCCCCATTTCAGGGGATACGCAGTATTTT	NA	TRBV11-3	TRBJ2-3	once
CASSLTTVTEAFF	TGTGCCAGCAGCTTAACCACAGTGACTGAAGCTTTCTTT	NA	TRBV7-9	TRBJ1-1	NA
CASSFGGETDTQYF	TGCGCCAGCAGCTTCGGGGGAGAGACAGATACGCAGTATTTT	NA	TRBV5-1	TRBJ2-3	NA
CASSLIGTARNEKLFF	TGTGCCAGCAGCTTGATTGGGACAGCTAGGAATGAAAAACTGTTTTTT	TRBD1	TRBV4-2	TRBJ1-4	NA
CASRTDSNQPQHF	TGTGCCAGTAGGACAGATAGCAATCAGCCCCAGCATTTT	NA	TRBV19	TRBJ1-5	NA
CASSLDALAGGPPF	TGTGCCAGCAGCTTGGACGCCCTAGCGGGGGGCCCCCCTTTC	TRBD2	TRBV5-4	TRBJ2-7	NA
CASSLSSGSLYF	TGTGCCAGCAGCTTGTCTAGCGGGAGTTTGTATTTT	TRBD2	TRBV5-4	TRBJ2-3	NA
CASSAHLAGSGDTQYF	TGCGCCAGCAGCGCCCATCTCGCGGGGTCCGGAGATACGCAGTATTTT	NA	TRBV5-1	TRBJ2-3	NA
CASSLYTVSSYNEQFF	TGTGCCAGCAGCTTATATACGGTTAGCTCCTACAATGAGCAGTTCTTC	NA	TRBV7-3	TRBJ2-1	NA
CASSLRQGAYEQYF	TGCGCCAGCAGCCTTAGGCAGGGGGCCTACGAGCAGTACTTC	TRBD1	TRBV23-1	TRBJ2-7	NA
CASSRLPGQDSNQPQHF	TGTGCCAGCTCACGGTTACCGGGACAGGATAGCAATCAGCCCCAGCATTTT	TRBD1	TRBV18	TRBJ1-5	NA
CAISVGGDEQYF	TGTGCCATCAGTGTCGGGGGAGACGAGCAGTACTTC	NA	TRBV10-3	TRBJ2-7	NA
CASSPLLFNRGSNQPQHF	TGTGCCAGCAGTCCCCTACTTTTCAACAGGGGAAGCAATCAGCCCCAGCATTTT	TRBD1	TRBV28	TRBJ1-5	NA
CSASPSGSYEQYF	TGCAGTGCTAGTCCTAGCGGCTCCTACGAGCAGTACTTC	TRBD2	TRBV20-1	TRBJ2-7	NA
CASSVDGTEAFF	TGTGCCAGCAGCGTAGACGGGACTGAAGCTTTCTTT	NA	TRBV9	TRBJ1-1	NA
CASSIGGNPGNTIYF	TGTGCCAGTAGTATAGGCGGCAATCCTGGAAACACCATATATTTT	NA	TRBV19	TRBJ1-3	NA
CASSSSGENTEAFF	TGTGCCAGCAGTTCCTCAGGGGAGAACACTGAAGCTTTCTTT	NA	TRBV6-5	TRBJ1-1	NA
CASWDRERETQYF	TGTGCCAGTTGGGACAGGGAACGGGAGACCCAGTACTTC	TRBD1	TRBV19	TRBJ2-5	NA
CASSFLGLNEKLFF	TGTGCCAGCAGTTTCTTGGGGCTTAATGAAAAACTGTTTTTT	NA	TRBV28	TRBJ1-4	NA
CASSEIVGRGGPNEQFF	TGCGCCAGCAGTGAGATTGTAGGGCGGGGGGGCCCAAATGAGCAGTTCTTC	TRBD2	TRBV10-1	TRBJ2-1	NA
CASSEGRGAYTGELFF	TGTGCCAGCAGTGAAGGTCGGGGGGCATACACCGGGGAGCTGTTTTTT	NA	TRBV6-1	TRBJ2-2	NA
CASRGQGAGANVLTF	TGTGCCAGCAGAGGACAGGGGGCTGGGGCCAACGTCCTGACTTTC	TRBD1	TRBV2	TRBJ2-6	NA
CASSRDRGLGQPQHF	TGTGCCAGCTCACGGGACCGGGGGTTAGGTCAGCCCCAGCATTTT	NA	TRBV18	TRBJ1-5	NA
CAISSFTPLIRGQGYGYTF	TGTGCCATCTCGAGCTTTACACCACTGATCAGGGGGCAAGGGTATGGCTACACCTTC	TRBD1	TRBV28	TRBJ1-2	NA
CASSLIVNNEQFF	TGCGCCAGCAGCTTGATTGTCAACAATGAGCAGTTCTTC	NA	TRBV5-1	TRBJ2-1	NA
CASSSGTSGRGGYNEQFF	TGTGCCAGCAGCTCCGGGACTAGCGGGAGGGGAGGCTACAATGAGCAGTTCTTC	TRBD2	TRBV7-3	TRBJ2-1	NA
CASSLGGLNTEAFF	TGTGCCAGCAGCTTAGGGGGCCTGAACACTGAAGCTTTCTTT	NA	TRBV7-3	TRBJ1-1	NA
CASSSGQSLTYEQYF	TGCGCCAGCAGCTCGGGACAGTCACTAACCTACGAGCAGTACTTC	TRBD1	TRBV5-1	TRBJ2-7	NA
CATVIRGRDTEAFF	TGTGCCACCGTTATCAGGGGCAGGGACACTGAAGCTTTCTTT	NA	TRBV19	TRBJ1-1	NA
CASSEEVGTEAFF	TGTGCCAGCAGCGAGGAGGTAGGCACTGAAGCTTTCTTT	NA	TRBV2	TRBJ1-1	NA
CASSFFATNEKLFF	TGTGCCAGCAGCTTCTTCGCAACTAATGAAAAACTGTTTTTT	NA	TRBV5-4	TRBJ1-4	NA
CASSISPGTAYEQYF	TGTGCCAGTAGTATAAGCCCCGGGACAGCATATGAGCAGTACTTC	TRBD1	TRBV19	TRBJ2-7	NA
CASSDGTSGRNNEQFF	TGCGCCAGCAGTGATGGCACTAGCGGGAGGAACAATGAGCAGTTCTTC	TRBD2	TRBV10-1	TRBJ2-1	NA
CASSLSMGQGVETQYF	TGTGCCAGCAGCCTAAGTATGGGGCAGGGGGTGGAGACCCAGTACTTC	TRBD1	TRBV7-8	TRBJ2-5	NA